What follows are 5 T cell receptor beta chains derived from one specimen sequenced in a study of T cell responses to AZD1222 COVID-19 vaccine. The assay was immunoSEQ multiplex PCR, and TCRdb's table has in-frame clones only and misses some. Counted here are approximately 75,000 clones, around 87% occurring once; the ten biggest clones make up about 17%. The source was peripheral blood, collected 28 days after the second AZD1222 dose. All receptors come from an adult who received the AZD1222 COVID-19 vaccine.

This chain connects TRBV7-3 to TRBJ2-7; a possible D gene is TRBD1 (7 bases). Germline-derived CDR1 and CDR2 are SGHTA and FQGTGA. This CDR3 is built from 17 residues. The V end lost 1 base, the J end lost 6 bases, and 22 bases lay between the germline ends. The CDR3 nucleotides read TGTGCCAGCAGCTTAAACCCCCCGACAGGGAGGTGGGGCGAGCAGTACTTC. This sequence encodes CASSLNPPTGRWGEQYF.

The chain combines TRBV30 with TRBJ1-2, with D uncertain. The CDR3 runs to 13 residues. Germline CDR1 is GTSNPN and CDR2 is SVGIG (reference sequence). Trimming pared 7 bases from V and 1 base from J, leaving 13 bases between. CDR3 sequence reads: CAFTDGINYGYTF. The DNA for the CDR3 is TGTGCCTTCACGGACGGGATTAACTATGGCTACACCTTC.

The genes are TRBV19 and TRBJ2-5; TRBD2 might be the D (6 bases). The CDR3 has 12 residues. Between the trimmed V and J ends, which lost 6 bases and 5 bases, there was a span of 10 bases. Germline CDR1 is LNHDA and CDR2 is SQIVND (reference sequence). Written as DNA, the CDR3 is TGTGCCAGTAGGGGGGGTTCGGAGACCCAGTACTTC. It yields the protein CASRGGSETQYF.

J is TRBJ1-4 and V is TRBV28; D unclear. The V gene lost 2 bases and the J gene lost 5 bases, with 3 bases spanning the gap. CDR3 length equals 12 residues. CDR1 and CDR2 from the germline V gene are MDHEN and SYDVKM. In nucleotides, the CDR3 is TGTGCCAGCAGTTTAATGAATGAAAAACTGTTTTTT. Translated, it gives CASSLMNEKLFF.

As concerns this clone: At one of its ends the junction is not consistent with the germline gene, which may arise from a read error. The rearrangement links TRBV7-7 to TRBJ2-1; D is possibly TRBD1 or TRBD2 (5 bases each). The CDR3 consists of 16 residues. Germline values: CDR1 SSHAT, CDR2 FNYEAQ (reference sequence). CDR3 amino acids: CASSLESQGPYNEQFF. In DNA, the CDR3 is TGTGCTAGCAGCTTAGAGTCCCAGGGACCCTACAATGAGCAGTTCTTC.